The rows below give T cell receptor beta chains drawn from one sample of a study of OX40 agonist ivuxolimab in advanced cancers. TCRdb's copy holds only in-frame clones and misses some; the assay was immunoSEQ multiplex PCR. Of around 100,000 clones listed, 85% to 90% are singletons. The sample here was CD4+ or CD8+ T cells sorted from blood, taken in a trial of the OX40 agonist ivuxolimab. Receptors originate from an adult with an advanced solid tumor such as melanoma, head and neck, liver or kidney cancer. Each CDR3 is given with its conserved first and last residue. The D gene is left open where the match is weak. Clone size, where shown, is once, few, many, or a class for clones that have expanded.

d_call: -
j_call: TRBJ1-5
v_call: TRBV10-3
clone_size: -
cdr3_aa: CAISGGANNQPQHF
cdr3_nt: TGTGCCATCAGTGGGGGTGCTAATAATCAGCCCCAGCATTTT

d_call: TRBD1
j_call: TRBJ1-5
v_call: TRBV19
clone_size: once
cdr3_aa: CASSMPGGGLRPQHF
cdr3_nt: TGTGCCAGTAGTATGCCAGGGGGTGGATTGCGGCCCCAGCATTTT

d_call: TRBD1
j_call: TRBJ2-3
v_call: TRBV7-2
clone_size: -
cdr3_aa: CASREDRGADTQYF
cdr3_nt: TGTGCCAGCAGAGAGGACAGGGGGGCAGATACGCAGTATTTT

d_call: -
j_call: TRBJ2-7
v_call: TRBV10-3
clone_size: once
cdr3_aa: CAIGGAGRTLEQYF
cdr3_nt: TGTGCCATCGGTGGGGCAGGAAGGACCCTCGAGCAGTACTTC

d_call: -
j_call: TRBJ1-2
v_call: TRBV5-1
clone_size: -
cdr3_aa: CASSPGQNAPLGGYTF
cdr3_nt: TGCGCCAGCAGTCCCGGACAGAACGCCCCTTTAGGAGGCTACACCTTC

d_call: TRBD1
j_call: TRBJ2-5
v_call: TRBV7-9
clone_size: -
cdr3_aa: CASSLGSTGVETQYF
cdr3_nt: TGTGCCAGCAGCTTAGGCTCCACAGGGGTGGAGACCCAGTACTTC

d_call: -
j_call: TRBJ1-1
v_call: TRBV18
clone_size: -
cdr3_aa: CASSRTVDEAFF
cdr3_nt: TGTGCCAGCTCACGGACCGTCGATGAAGCTTTCTTT

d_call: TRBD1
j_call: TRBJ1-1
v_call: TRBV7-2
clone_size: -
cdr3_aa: CASSLGQGRGTEAFF
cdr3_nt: TGTGCCAGCAGCTTGGGACAGGGAAGAGGCACTGAAGCTTTCTTT

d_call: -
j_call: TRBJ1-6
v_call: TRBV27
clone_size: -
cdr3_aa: CASRLTENSPLHF
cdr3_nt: TGTGCCAGCAGGTTGACAGAAAATTCACCCCTCCACTTT

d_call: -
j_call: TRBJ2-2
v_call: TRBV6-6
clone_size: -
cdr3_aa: CASSYGGYDTGELFF
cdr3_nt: TGTGCCAGCAGTTACGGAGGGTATGACACCGGGGAGCTGTTTTTT

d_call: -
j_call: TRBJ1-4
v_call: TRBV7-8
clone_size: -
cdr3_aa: CASSKIGQINEKLFF
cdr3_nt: TGTGCCAGCAGCAAAATAGGACAGATTAATGAAAAACTGTTTTTT

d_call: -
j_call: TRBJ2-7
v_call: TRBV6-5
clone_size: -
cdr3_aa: CASRERGSYEQYF
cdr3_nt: TGTGCCAGCAGGGAGAGGGGATCCTACGAGCAGTACTTC

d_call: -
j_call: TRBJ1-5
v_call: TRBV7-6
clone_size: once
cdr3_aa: CASSPNVGVHQPQHF
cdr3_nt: TGTGCCAGCAGCCCAAATGTGGGTGTTCATCAGCCCCAGCATTTT

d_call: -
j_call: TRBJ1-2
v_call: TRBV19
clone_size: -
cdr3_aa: CASRAGGGVVGYTF
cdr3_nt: TGTGCCAGTAGGGCAGGAGGGGGTGTCGTTGGCTACACCTTC

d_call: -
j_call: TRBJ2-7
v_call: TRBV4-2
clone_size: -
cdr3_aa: CASSQDGGVRDSHWGQYF
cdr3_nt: TGTGCCAGCAGCCAAGACGGGGGTGTTCGGGACTCACACTGGGGGCAGTACTTC

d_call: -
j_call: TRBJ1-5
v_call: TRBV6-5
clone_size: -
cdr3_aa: CASSLGFSSNQPQHF
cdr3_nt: TGTGCCAGCAGTTTGGGATTTAGTAGCAATCAGCCCCAGCATTTT

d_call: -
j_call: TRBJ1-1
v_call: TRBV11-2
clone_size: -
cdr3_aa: CASSSPRWDTEAFF
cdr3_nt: TGTGCCAGCAGCTCACCCAGGTGGGACACTGAAGCTTTCTTT

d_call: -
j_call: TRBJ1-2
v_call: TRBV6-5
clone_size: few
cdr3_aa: CASSYQGGYTF
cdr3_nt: TGTGCCAGCAGTTACCAGGGTGGCTACACCTTC

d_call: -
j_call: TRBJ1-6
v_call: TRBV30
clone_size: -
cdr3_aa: CAWSVGTPVFSPLHF
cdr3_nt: TGTGCCTGGAGTGTAGGTACACCTGTCTTTTCACCCCTCCACTTT

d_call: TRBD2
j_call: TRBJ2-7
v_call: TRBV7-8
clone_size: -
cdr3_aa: CASSLISGRSHEQYF
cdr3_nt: TGTGCCAGCAGCTTAATTAGCGGGAGGTCCCACGAGCAGTACTTC

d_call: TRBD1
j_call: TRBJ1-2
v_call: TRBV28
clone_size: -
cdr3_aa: CASSVQGANGYTF
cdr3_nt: TGTGCCAGCAGTGTACAGGGGGCGAATGGCTACACCTTC

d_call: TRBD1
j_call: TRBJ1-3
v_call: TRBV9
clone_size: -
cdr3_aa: CASSETRTGGPGNTIYF
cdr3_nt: TGTGCCAGCAGCGAAACCCGGACAGGGGGTCCTGGAAACACCATATATTTT

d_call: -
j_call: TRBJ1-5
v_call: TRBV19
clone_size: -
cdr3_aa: CASSISQPHQPQHF
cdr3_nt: TGTGCCAGTAGTATTTCCCAGCCCCATCAGCCCCAGCATTTT

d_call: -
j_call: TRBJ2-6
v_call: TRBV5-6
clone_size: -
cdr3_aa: CATRTAGANVLTF
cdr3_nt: TGTGCCACCAGGACAGCTGGGGCCAACGTCCTGACTTTC

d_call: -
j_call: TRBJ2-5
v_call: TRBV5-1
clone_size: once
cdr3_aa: CASSSTTGTETQYF
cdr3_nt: TGCGCCAGCAGCTCAACGACGGGGACGGAGACCCAGTACTTC

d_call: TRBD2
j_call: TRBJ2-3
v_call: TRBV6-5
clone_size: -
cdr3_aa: CASSYSGTSGDTQYF
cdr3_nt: TGTGCCAGCAGTTACTCCGGGACTAGCGGGGATACGCAGTATTTT

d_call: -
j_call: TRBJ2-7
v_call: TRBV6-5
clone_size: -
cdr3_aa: CASSSRRGTYEQYF
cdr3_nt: TGTGCCAGCAGTTCGCGACGGGGGACCTACGAGCAGTACTTC

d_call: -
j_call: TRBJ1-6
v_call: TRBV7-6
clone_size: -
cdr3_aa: CASSLVMGSNSPLHF
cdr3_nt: TGTGCCAGCAGCTTAGTTATGGGGTCTAATTCACCCCTCCACTTT

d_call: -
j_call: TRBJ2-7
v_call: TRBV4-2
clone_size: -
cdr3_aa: CASSQDEGRKQYF
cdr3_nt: TGTGCCAGCAGCCAAGACGAGGGACGGAAGCAGTACTTC

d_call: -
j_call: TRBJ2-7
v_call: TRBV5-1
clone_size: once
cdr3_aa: CASSLGAYEQYF
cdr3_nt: TGCGCCAGCAGCTTGGGGGCCTACGAGCAGTACTTC

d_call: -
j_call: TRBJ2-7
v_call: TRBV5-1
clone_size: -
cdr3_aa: CASSRTDSSYEQYF
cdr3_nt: TGCGCCAGCAGCCGGACAGACAGCTCCTACGAGCAGTACTTC

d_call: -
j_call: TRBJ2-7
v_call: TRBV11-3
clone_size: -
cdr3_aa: CASSPFHGSYEQYF
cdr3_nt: TGTGCCAGCAGCCCATTCCATGGCTCCTACGAGCAGTACTTC

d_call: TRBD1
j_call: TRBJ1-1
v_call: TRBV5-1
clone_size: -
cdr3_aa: CASSPSAGTGRLEAFF
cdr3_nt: TGCGCCAGCAGTCCTTCGGCCGGGACAGGGAGACTTGAAGCTTTCTTT

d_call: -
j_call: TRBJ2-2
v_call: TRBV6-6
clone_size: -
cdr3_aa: CASSPGPYTGELFF
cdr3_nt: TGTGCCAGCAGCCCCGGACCCTACACCGGGGAGCTGTTTTTT

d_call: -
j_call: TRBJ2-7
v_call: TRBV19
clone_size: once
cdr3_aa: CASSPGRGGFYEQYF
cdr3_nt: TGTGCCAGTAGTCCCGGACGTGGCGGGTTCTACGAGCAGTACTTC

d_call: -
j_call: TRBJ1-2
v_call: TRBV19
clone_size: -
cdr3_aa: CASSIPHRDGERSYGYTF
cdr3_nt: TGTGCCAGTAGTATCCCCCACAGGGATGGGGAGCGTAGCTATGGCTACACCTTC

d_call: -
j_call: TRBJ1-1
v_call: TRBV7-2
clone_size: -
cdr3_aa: CASSLITVSMNTEAFF
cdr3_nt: TGTGCCAGCAGCTTAATCACGGTCTCCATGAACACTGAAGCTTTCTTT

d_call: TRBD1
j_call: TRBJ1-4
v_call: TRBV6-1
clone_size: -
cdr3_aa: CASSSRDRGHEKLFF
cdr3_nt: TGTGCCAGCAGCTCACGGGACAGGGGGCACGAAAAACTGTTTTTT

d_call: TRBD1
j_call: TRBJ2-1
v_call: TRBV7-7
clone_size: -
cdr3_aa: CASSPGQGYNEQFF
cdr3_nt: TGTGCTAGCAGCCCCGGACAGGGCTACAATGAGCAGTTCTTC

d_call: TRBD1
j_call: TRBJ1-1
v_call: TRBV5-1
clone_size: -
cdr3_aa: CASSLGREDRVPEAFF
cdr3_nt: TGCGCCAGCAGCTTGGGTAGGGAGGACAGGGTCCCTGAAGCTTTCTTT

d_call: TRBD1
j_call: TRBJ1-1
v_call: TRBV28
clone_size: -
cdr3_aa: CASSFSRGRSTEAFF
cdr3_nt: TGTGCCAGCAGTTTCTCCAGGGGGCGAAGCACTGAAGCTTTCTTT

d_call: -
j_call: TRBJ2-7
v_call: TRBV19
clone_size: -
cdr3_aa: CASSNQHSQEQYF
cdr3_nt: TGTGCCAGTAGTAACCAGCATAGCCAAGAGCAGTACTTC

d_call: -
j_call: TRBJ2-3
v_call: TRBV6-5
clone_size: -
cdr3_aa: CASTPQGLNTDTQYF
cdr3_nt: TGTGCCAGCACCCCACAGGGACTCAACACAGATACGCAGTATTTT

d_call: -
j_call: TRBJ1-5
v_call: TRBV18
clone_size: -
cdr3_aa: CASSLQEVLGQPQHF
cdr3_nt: TGTGCCAGCTCACTTCAGGAGGTACTTGGGCAGCCCCAGCATTTT

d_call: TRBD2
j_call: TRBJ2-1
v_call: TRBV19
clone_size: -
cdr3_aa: CASSKRGGGGEQFF
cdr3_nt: TGTGCCAGTTCGAAGCGGGGGGGCGGAGGTGAGCAGTTCTTC

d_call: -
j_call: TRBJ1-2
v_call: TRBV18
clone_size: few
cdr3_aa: CASSPGTPSYGYTF
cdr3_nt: TGTGCCAGCTCACCCGGGACGCCGTCATATGGCTACACCTTC